The entry that follows covers one T cell receptor (beta chain) sequence. Its antigen is still unknown. The sample comes from a study of T cell responses to AZD1222 COVID-19 vaccine. Notes on the study in general: Repertoires were sampled only after the peak T cell response. Regions 160-218 and 743-854 held dominance among vaccine-associated CD4 TCRs, which spanned spike. Recipients of AZD1222 seropositive at baseline numbered only 5 or 6.

Germline CDR1 and CDR2: SNHLY and FYNNEI. The length of the CDR3 is 13 residues. Trimming at V came to 11 bases and at J to 3 bases, leaving 7 bases not matched to a gene. Data came from immunoSEQ multiplex PCR; TCRdb stores just in-frame clones and leaves some out. The sample contains 92,000 or so clones, about nine tenths of which appear only once. Sequenced material: peripheral blood, taken on day 0 of AZD1222 vaccination. The receptor's source is an adult in good health. The rearrangement links TRBV2 to TRBJ2-7, with 10 bases lining up with TRBD1. The CDR3 spells CAGGTGALYEQYF. The CDR3 DNA is TGTGCCGGGGGGACAGGGGCCCTCTACGAGCAGTACTTC.